These 15 T cell receptor beta chains came from one sample sequenced in a study of cytomegalovirus exposure and HLA in healthy donors. Profiling relied on immunoSEQ multiplex PCR, and the TCRdb table lists in-frame clones only, not all of them. The table has under 200,000 clones, 86% seen once; the top ten hold approximately 2%. The specimen sequenced was PBMCs. These receptors were collected from a woman aged 18 to 35 in good health and CMV-seronegative.

V and J are TRBV10-3 and TRBJ1-1; D possibly corresponds to TRBD1 (6 bases). This CDR3 has 14 amino acids. Germline V lookup: CDR1 ENHRY, CDR2 SYGVKD. V lost 4 bases to trimming and J lost 1 base, with 10 bases between them. CDR3 coding DNA: TGTGCCATCAGTGCTTCGGACAGGAACACTGAAGCTTTCTTT. This encodes CAISASDRNTEAFF.

The V and J genes are TRBV7-2 and TRBJ2-7; TRBD1 aligns across 7 bases. The CDR3 covers 13 residues. J lost 6 bases, V lost 5 bases, and 7 bases had no gene match. Looked up from germline, CDR1 is SGHTA and CDR2 is FQGNSA. The CDR3 here is CASSLIQGFEQYF. The CDR3 nucleotides read TGTGCCAGCAGCCTCATACAGGGGTTCGAGCAGTACTTC.

V is TRBV19 and J is TRBJ2-1; 14 positions agree with TRBD2. The germline V gene encodes CDR1 LNHDA and CDR2 SQIVND (reference sequence). The CDR3 sequence is 18 residues long. J lost 0 bases, V lost 11 bases, and 12 bases had no gene match. CDR3 in amino acids: CASEGGTSGSSSYNEQFF. In DNA, the CDR3 is TGTGCCTCAGAGGGGGGGACTAGCGGGAGCAGCTCCTACAATGAGCAGTTCTTC.

This chain links TRBV5-1 with TRBJ2-5; 16 nucleotides agree with TRBD2. Trimming took 3 bases from V and 5 from J; bases not matched to a gene: 7. Germline V gene data show CDR1 as SGHRS and CDR2 as YFSETQ. The CDR3 spans 17 residues. The CDR3 region has the DNA TGCGCCAGCAGCTCGGGACTAGCGGGAGGGAGCCTCGAGACCCAGTACTTC. Amino acids: CASSSGLAGGSLETQYF.

V is TRBV6-5 and J is TRBJ1-1; tentative D call: TRBD1 (5 bases). The CDR3 consists of 16 residues. CDR1 and CDR2 from the germline V gene are MNHEY and SVGAGI. The germline V and J ends were trimmed by 2 bases and 1 base, with 14 bases remaining between them. The CDR3 sequence is CASSYSILRGNTEAFF. The DNA of the CDR3 is TGTGCCAGCAGTTACAGCATTCTTAGGGGGAACACTGAAGCTTTCTTT.

The chain carries TRBV27 and TRBJ1-1, with 10 nucleotides matching TRBD1. The V segment lost 4 bases and the J segment 7 bases; nucleotides outside the gene matches: 9. Germline V gene sequence: CDR1 MNHEY, CDR2 SMNVEV (reference sequence). The CDR3 consists of 15 residues. The CDR3 bases are TGTGCCAGCAGTTACCGCGGACAGGGGGAGGTTGAAGCTTTCTTT. As protein: CASSYRGQGEVEAFF.

In its sample, this clone was seen a few times. This chain uses TRBV7-8 with TRBJ2-2; possible D gene TRBD1, 5 bases. CDR1 is SGHVS and CDR2 is FQNEAQ in the germline V gene. CDR3 length: 16 residues. Trimming pared 0 bases from V and 4 bases from J, leaving 12 bases between. CDR3 protein: CASSLAQQVLTGELFF. The CDR3 DNA follows: TGTGCCAGCAGCTTAGCGCAACAGGTCCTCACCGGGGAGCTGTTTTTT.

This clone was recorded a few times. The chain employs TRBV7-9 and TRBJ1-6; no reliable D call. The CDR3 runs 10 residues. V was shortened by 11 bases and J by 9 bases, with 8 bases between the two germline ends. Germline lookup yields CDR1 SEHNR and CDR2 FQNEAQ (reference sequence). For the CDR3, the DNA is TGTGCCCTAGAGAGTTCACCCCTCCACTTT. Translated: CALESSPLHF.

This clone came up once. V and J are TRBV12-5 and TRBJ2-1, with 7 bases that match TRBD2. V lost 4 bases to trimming and J lost 2 bases; unmatched junction nucleotides: 8. This CDR3 has 16 residues. Germline CDR1 is LGHNT and CDR2 is FRNRAP. The CDR3 loop is CASGSGGSGTYNEQFF. In DNA form, the CDR3 reads TGTGCTAGTGGTTCCGGCGGGAGTGGGACCTACAATGAGCAGTTCTTC.

The rearrangement uses TRBV7-2 and TRBJ1-2; unclear D gene. Germline-derived CDR1 and CDR2 are SGHTA and FQGNSA. Between the trimmed V and J ends, which lost 7 bases and 3 bases, there was a span of 12 bases. The CDR3 has 13 residues. The DNA of the CDR3 is TGTGCCAGCACCTTTAGGCGGCACTATGGCTACACCTTC. It is translated as CASTFRRHYGYTF.

The chain carries TRBV5-1 and TRBJ2-3, with 11 bases identical to TRBD1. The CDR3 has 15 amino acids. CDR1 and CDR2 (germline): SGHRS, YFSETQ. V was pared by 4 bases and J by 3 bases, with 4 bases of the junction left unmatched. The CDR3: CASSLDRGLTDTQYF. CDR3 nucleotide sequence: TGCGCCAGCAGCCTGGACAGGGGGCTAACAGATACGCAGTATTTT.

The J gene is TRBJ2-5, the V gene TRBV20-1; the D is unclear. Between the trimmed V and J ends, which lost 5 bases and 5 bases, there was a span of 9 bases. The CDR3 covers 11 residues. Germline V gene data show CDR1 as DFQATT and CDR2 as SNEGSKA (reference sequence). In DNA form, the CDR3 reads TGCAGTGCTCAGAATCTGGAGACCCAGTACTTC. Amino acid sequence: CSAQNLETQYF.

The V call is TRBV5-1, the J call TRBJ2-4; D uncertain. Germline CDR1 and CDR2: SGHRS and YFSETQ. The CDR3 runs 15 residues. Trimming removed 2 bases from V and 1 base from J, with 10 bases in between. The DNA for the CDR3 is TGCGCCAGCAGCTTAACGTCGGTTGCCAAAAACATTCAGTACTTC. Residues: CASSLTSVAKNIQYF.

The V call is TRBV2, the J call TRBJ2-7; 8 nucleotides line up with TRBD2. From germline, CDR1 is SNHLY and CDR2 FYNNEI. V shed 4 bases, J shed 4 bases, and the junction held 0 bases outside the gene matches. CDR3 length: 12 residues. In DNA form, the CDR3 reads TGTGCCAGCAGTGCGGGGGGGTACGAGCAGTACTTC. Translated: CASSAGGYEQYF. The variable domain in full, with the rest retrieved from reference TRBV2 and TRBJ2-7, is EPEVTQTPSHQVTQMGQEVILRCVPISNHLYFYWYRQILGQKVEFLVSFYNNEISEKSEIFDDQFSVERPDGSNFTLKIRSTKLEDSAMYFCASSAGGYEQYFGPGTRLTVT.

The chain employs TRBV5-1 and TRBJ1-4, with a tentative D call TRBD1 (6 bases). Germline values: CDR1 SGHRS, CDR2 YFSETQ. V was clipped by 0 bases and J by 8 bases, with 14 bases between them. This CDR3 region has 15 residues. CDR3 residues: CASSLGAGAGEKLFF. In nucleotides, the CDR3 is TGCGCCAGCAGCTTGGGAGCGGGGGCAGGGGAAAAACTGTTTTTT.